This is a list of T cell receptor beta chains from one sample in a study of blood T cell repertoires in COVID-19. This table comes from immunoSEQ multiplex PCR, and its TCRdb copy is limited to in-frame clones, with some not included. The data contain about 36,000 clones, over 75% of them singletons. The sequencing input was peripheral blood. The receptor set was obtained from a man in his sixties with acute or convalescent COVID-19. CDR3s include the opening cysteine and the closing phenylalanine or tryptophan. A D gene is named only where the DNA matches it firmly. Expanded clones get a size class; other rows say once, few or many, or leave the size out.

j_gene | abundance | d_gene | v_gene | CDR3aa | CDR3nt
TRBJ2-5 | NA | TRBD1 | TRBV6-1 | CASSETWQGAGETQYF | TGTGCCAGCAGTGAAACCTGGCAGGGGGCTGGGGAGACCCAGTACTTC
TRBJ2-7 | NA | NA | TRBV6-5 | CASNRYRESYEQYF | TGTGCCAGCAACCGATACCGGGAGTCCTACGAGCAGTACTTC
TRBJ2-3 | NA | NA | TRBV6-5 | CASTWTGSSTDTQYF | TGTGCCAGCACGTGGACGGGATCTTCCACAGATACGCAGTATTTT
TRBJ1-4 | NA | TRBD1 | TRBV27 | CASSFRGRTNEKLFF | TGTGCCAGCAGTTTCAGGGGGCGGACTAATGAAAAACTGTTTTTT
TRBJ1-1 | NA | NA | TRBV7-9 | CASSFRGGTEAFF | TGTGCCAGCAGCTTTCGGGGGGGCACTGAAGCTTTCTTT
TRBJ2-3 | NA | NA | TRBV11-2 | CASTPHVEADTQYF | TGTGCCAGCACCCCTCACGTGGAGGCTGATACGCAGTATTTT
TRBJ2-7 | NA | NA | TRBV9 | CASSVASSGYEQYF | TGTGCCAGCAGCGTAGCCTCCTCGGGTTACGAGCAGTACTTC
TRBJ1-2 | once | NA | TRBV6-6 | CASSYSSPGNYGYTF | TGTGCCAGCAGTTACTCGTCCCCTGGCAACTATGGCTACACCTTC
TRBJ1-5 | NA | TRBD1 | TRBV2 | CASSGTGEGQPQHF | TGTGCCAGCAGTGGGACAGGGGAGGGTCAGCCCCAGCATTTT
TRBJ1-3 | NA | NA | TRBV12-3/TRBV12-4 | CASSSFSGNTIYF | TGTGCCAGCAGTTCCTTCTCTGGAAACACCATATATTTT
TRBJ2-1 | NA | NA | TRBV28 | CASSRPGQSYNEQFF | TGTGCCAGCAGTCGACCGGGACAAAGCTACAATGAGCAGTTCTTC
TRBJ1-5 | few | TRBD1 | TRBV19 | CATRPGTGKQPQHF | TGTGCCACTCGCCCAGGGACAGGGAAACAGCCCCAGCATTTT
TRBJ2-7 | NA | TRBD1 | TRBV11-3 | CASSFGTGAYEQYF | TGTGCCAGCAGCTTTGGGACAGGGGCCTACGAGCAGTACTTC
TRBJ2-3 | NA | NA | TRBV3-1/TRBV3-2 | CASSQYPGGNTDTQYF | TGTGCCAGCAGCCAATATCCAGGGGGGAACACAGATACGCAGTATTTT
TRBJ2-5 | NA | TRBD2 | TRBV7-9 | CASSPPGGRLAGEETQYF | TGTGCCAGCAGCCCCCCCGGCGGGCGACTAGCGGGAGAGGAGACCCAGTACTTC
TRBJ2-1 | NA | TRBD1 | TRBV5-1 | CASSLGDRGQFF | TGCGCCAGCAGCTTGGGAGACAGGGGACAGTTCTTC
TRBJ2-3 | few | NA | TRBV18 | CASSQKQGTYVDTQYF | TGTGCCAGCTCCCAAAAACAGGGAACCTACGTAGATACGCAGTATTTT
TRBJ1-4 | NA | TRBD1 | TRBV27 | CASSPSGTGIFSTNEKLFF | TGTGCCAGCAGTCCATCTGGGACAGGGATATTTTCAACTAATGAAAAACTGTTTTTT
TRBJ1-2 | once | TRBD1 | TRBV11-3 | CASTRTGIYGYTF | TGTGCCAGCACCAGGACAGGGATTTATGGCTACACCTTC
TRBJ1-3 | NA | NA | TRBV10-3 | CATAFQGSSGNTIYF | TGTGCCACCGCCTTTCAGGGGAGCTCTGGAAACACCATATATTTT
TRBJ2-7 | NA | TRBD1 | TRBV7-2 | CASSPGQGVLAGPYEQYF | TGTGCCAGCAGCCCGGGACAGGGGGTGCTAGCGGGACCCTACGAGCAGTACTTC
TRBJ2-1 | NA | TRBD1 | TRBV11-2 | CASRPQGDEQFF | TGTGCCAGCAGACCTCAGGGGGATGAGCAGTTCTTC
TRBJ2-3 | NA | NA | TRBV5-4 | CASSRRGDTQYF | TGTGCCAGCAGTAGACGAGGAGATACGCAGTATTTT
TRBJ1-5 | NA | NA | TRBV10-3 | CAISEAGNQPQHF | TGTGCCATCAGTGAGGCGGGAAATCAGCCCCAGCATTTT